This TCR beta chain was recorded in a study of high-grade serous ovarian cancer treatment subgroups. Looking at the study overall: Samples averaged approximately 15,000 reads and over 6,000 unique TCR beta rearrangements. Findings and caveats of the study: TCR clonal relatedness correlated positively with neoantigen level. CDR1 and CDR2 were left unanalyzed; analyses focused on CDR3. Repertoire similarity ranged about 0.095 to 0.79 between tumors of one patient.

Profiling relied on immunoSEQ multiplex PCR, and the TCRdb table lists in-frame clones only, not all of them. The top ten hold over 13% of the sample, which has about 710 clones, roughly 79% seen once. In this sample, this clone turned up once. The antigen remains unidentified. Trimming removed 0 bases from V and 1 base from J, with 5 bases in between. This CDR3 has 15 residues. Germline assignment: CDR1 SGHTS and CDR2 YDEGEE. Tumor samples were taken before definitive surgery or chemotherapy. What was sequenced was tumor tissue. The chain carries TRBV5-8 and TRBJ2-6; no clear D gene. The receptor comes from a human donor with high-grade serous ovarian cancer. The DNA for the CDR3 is TGTGCCAGCAGCTTGGACGGGTCTGGGGCCAACGTCCTGACTTTC. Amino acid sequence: CASSLDGSGANVLTF.